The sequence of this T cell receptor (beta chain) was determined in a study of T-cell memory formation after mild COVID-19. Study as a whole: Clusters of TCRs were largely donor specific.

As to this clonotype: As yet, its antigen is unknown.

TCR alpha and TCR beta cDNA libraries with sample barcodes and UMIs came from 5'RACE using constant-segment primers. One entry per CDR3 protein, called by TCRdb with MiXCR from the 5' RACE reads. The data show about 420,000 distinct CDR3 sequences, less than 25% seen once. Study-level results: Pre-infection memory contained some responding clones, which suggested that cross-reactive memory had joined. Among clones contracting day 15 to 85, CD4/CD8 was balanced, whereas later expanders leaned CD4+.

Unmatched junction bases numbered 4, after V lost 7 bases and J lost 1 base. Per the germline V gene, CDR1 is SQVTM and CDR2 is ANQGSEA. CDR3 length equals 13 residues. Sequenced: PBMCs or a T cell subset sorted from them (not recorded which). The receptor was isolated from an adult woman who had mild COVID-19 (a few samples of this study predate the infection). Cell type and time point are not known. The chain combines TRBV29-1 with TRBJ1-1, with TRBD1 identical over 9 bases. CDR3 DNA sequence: TGCAGCGCCCAGGGACAGGGGAACACTGAAGCTTTCTTT. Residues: CSAQGQGNTEAFF.